The 10 T cell receptor beta chains reported below all come from one sample, sequenced in a study of blood T cell repertoires in COVID-19. Sequenced by immunoSEQ multiplex PCR; TCRdb stores in-frame clones only, minus some. Found here are under 300,000 clones, roughly 93% of them singletons; the top ten hold over 2%. Input material: PBMCs or T cells enriched from blood (not recorded which). These receptors originate from a woman between 35 and 50 years old with acute COVID-19.

The rearrangement joins TRBV27 to TRBJ2-5; TRBD1 agrees at 8 bases. Trimming cost V 1 base and J 2 bases; bases outside gene matches: 3. This CDR3 comprises 15 residues. Germline CDR1 and CDR2: MNHEY and SMNVEV (reference sequence). The CDR3 sequence: CASSLLRTGQETQYF. The CDR3 nucleotides are TGTGCCAGCAGTTTATTAAGGACAGGGCAAGAGACCCAGTACTTC.

The chain is built from TRBV6-5 and TRBJ1-5, with TRBD1 identical over 7 bases. Looked up from germline, CDR1 is MNHEY and CDR2 is SVGAGI. CDR3 length: 14 amino acids. With 7 bases clipped from V and 5 bases from J, the junction kept 8 bases outside the gene matches. The CDR3 DNA reads as TGTGCCAGCATGCGCCGACAGGGTTATCAGCCCCAGCATTTT. Encoded protein: CASMRRQGYQPQHF.

This rearrangement joins TRBV5-1 to TRBJ1-2; D might be TRBD1 (5 bases). The CDR3 totals 15 residues. Trimming took 1 base from V and 4 from J, leaving 14 bases between them. Germline loops: CDR1 SGHRS, CDR2 YFSETQ. For the CDR3, the DNA is TGCGCCAGCAGCTTGAGGGCAGGGACTATCTATGGCTACACCTTC. It is translated as CASSLRAGTIYGYTF.

The chain recombines TRBV6-2 or TRBV6-3 with TRBJ2-7; 9 bases agree with TRBD2. This CDR3 region has 15 residues. V trimming: 2 bases; J trimming: 7 bases; junction bases outside the gene matches: 9. From germline, CDR1 is MNHEY and CDR2 SVGEGT. The CDR3 spells CASSYVGGRAEEQYF. The CDR3 DNA is TGTGCCAGCAGTTACGTCGGCGGGAGGGCGGAGGAGCAGTACTTC.

The CDR3 region has the DNA TGTGCCAGCATTAAGGGGGTTACCAGCTTAATGAACACTGAAGCTTTCTTT. Its translation: CASIKGVTSLMNTEAFF. The J gene is TRBJ1-1, the V gene TRBV28; a weak D match, TRBD1 (6 bases). Germline loops: CDR1 MDHEN, CDR2 SYDVKM. The CDR3 totals 17 residues. Trimming pared 7 bases from V and 0 bases from J, leaving 21 bases between.

V is TRBV2 and J is TRBJ2-3, with D maybe TRBD1 (6 bases). This CDR3 is built from 15 residues. Germline V gene sequence: CDR1 SNHLY, CDR2 FYNNEI. The V end was cut by 3 bases, the J end by 6 bases, with 16 bases between. The CDR3 sequence is CASSDRQGYVDTQYF. The CDR3 bases are TGTGCCAGCAGTGATCGGCAGGGGTATGTCGATACGCAGTATTTT.

A word on this clone: An end of the junction does not agree with germline; a read error may underlie this. The chain combines TRBV5-6 with TRBJ2-7; D is ambiguous. Germline V gene data show CDR1 as SGHDT and CDR2 as YYEEEE. The CDR3 runs 13 residues. For the CDR3, the DNA is TGTGCCGGCAGTCGCGTCGGGTTATACGAGCAGTACTTC. It codes for CAGSRVGLYEQYF.

The genes are TRBV19 and TRBJ1-1; no clear D gene. The germline V gene encodes CDR1 LNHDA and CDR2 SQIVND (reference sequence). The CDR3 extends over 12 amino acids. Trimming shortened V by 9 bases and J by 0 bases, and 8 bases separated the two germline ends. CDR3 residues: CARGLLNTEAFF. CDR3 nucleotides: TGTGCCAGAGGACTGTTGAACACTGAAGCTTTCTTT.

V is TRBV19 and J is TRBJ2-2, with D maybe TRBD2 (6 bases). The CDR3 spans 15 residues. The germline V and J ends were trimmed by 8 bases and 5 bases, with 18 bases remaining between them. Per germline, CDR1 LNHDA and CDR2 SQIVND (reference sequence). CDR3 region: CASRDPGRRTGELFF. The CDR3 nucleotides are TGTGCCAGTCGCGATCCAGGGAGGAGGACCGGGGAGCTGTTTTTT.

This chain joins TRBV5-4 and TRBJ1-1; the match to TRBD1 covers 7 bases. The CDR3 contains 14 residues. Germline V gives CDR1 SGHNT, CDR2 YYREEE (reference sequence). V shed 4 bases, J shed 0 bases, and the junction held 3 bases outside the gene matches. Here the CDR3 DNA reads TGTGCCAGCAGCCGACAGGGCCTGAACACTGAAGCTTTCTTT. Amino acid sequence: CASSRQGLNTEAFF. The whole variable domain, remainder taken from reference TRBV5-4 and TRBJ1-1, is ETGVTQSPTHLIKTRGQQVTLRCSSQSGHNTVSWYQQALGQGPQFIFQYYREEENGRGNFPPRFSGLQFPNYSSELNVNALELDDSALYLCASSRQGLNTEAFFGQGTRLTVV.